This paragraph covers one TCR beta chain sequence. This entry belongs to a study of blood T cell repertoires in COVID-19. Study-wide background: Samples came from the United States, Italy and Spain, spanning acute and convalescent COVID-19.

Enrolled through a virtual design, the participants were between roughly 18 and 90 years of age and came from approximately 25 US areas. Participants' reported clinical history set cohort assignment. Authors' data handling: Quantification of nucleated cells was approximated via reference gene primer amplification. The repertoire was sequenced with immunoSEQ multiplex PCR; TCRdb's copy has only in-frame clones and lacks some. V and J calls and clone size are as listed in that table; D and trimming were resolved from the DNA. The table lists 70,000 to 90,000 clones, roughly 90% of them singletons. Germline V lookup: CDR1 SGHTA, CDR2 FQGNSA. The CDR3 loop spans 14 amino acids. Between the trimmed V and J ends, which lost 2 bases and 9 bases, there was a span of 14 bases.

The sequence was collected from a woman aged 45-60 years with acute COVID-19. Sequencing was performed on PBMCs or T cells enriched from blood (not recorded which). This chain connects TRBV7-2 to TRBJ2-1; D possibly corresponds to TRBD1 (5 bases). The CDR3 sequence: CASSLYPGPGEQFF. The CDR3 nucleotides read TGTGCCAGCAGCTTATATCCAGGGCCTGGTGAGCAGTTCTTC.